The T cell receptor beta chain described here comes from a study of identical twins. Study outcomes and limitations: It was possible that invariant MAIT and iNKT cells partly confounded the zero-insertion analyses. Memory repertoires lacked the insertion deficit that abundant cord blood beta clonotypes showed. The study found excess low generation probability among twin-shared out-of-frame alpha sequences.

About this clonotype: Its cognate antigen is unknown.

The germline V and J ends were trimmed by 3 bases and 4 bases, with 12 bases remaining between them. The CDR3 extends over 14 amino acids. TCRdb redid the calling of the 5' RACE reads with MiXCR, one entry per CDR3 protein. The top ten hold over 10% of the sample, which has about 720,000 distinct CDR3 sequences, 15% to 20% seen once. Another study also made use of these data, one on T cells expressing NK-cell markers.

Sequenced sample: PBMCs. This chain uses TRBV12-3 or TRBV12-4 with TRBJ1-2, with D uncertain. This TCR derives from a young woman in good health. CDR3 loop: CASSFGRLPYGYTF. CDR3 in DNA: TGTGCCAGCAGTTTCGGCAGGCTCCCCTATGGCTACACCTTC.